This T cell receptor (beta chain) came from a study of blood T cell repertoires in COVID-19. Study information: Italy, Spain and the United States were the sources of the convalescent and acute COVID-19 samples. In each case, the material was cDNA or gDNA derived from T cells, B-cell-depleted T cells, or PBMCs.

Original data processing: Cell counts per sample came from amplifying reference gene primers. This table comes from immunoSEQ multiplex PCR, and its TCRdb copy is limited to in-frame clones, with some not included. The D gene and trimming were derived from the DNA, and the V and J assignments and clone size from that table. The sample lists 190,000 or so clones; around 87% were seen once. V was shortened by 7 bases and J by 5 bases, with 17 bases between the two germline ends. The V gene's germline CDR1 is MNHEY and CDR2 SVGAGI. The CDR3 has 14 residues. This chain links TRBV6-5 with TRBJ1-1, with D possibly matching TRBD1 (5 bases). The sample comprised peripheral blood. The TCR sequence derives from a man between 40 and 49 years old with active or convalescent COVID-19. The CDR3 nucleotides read TGTGCCAGCATCAGCTCCGGGGGATCAACTGAAGCTTTCTTT. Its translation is CASISSGGSTEAFF.